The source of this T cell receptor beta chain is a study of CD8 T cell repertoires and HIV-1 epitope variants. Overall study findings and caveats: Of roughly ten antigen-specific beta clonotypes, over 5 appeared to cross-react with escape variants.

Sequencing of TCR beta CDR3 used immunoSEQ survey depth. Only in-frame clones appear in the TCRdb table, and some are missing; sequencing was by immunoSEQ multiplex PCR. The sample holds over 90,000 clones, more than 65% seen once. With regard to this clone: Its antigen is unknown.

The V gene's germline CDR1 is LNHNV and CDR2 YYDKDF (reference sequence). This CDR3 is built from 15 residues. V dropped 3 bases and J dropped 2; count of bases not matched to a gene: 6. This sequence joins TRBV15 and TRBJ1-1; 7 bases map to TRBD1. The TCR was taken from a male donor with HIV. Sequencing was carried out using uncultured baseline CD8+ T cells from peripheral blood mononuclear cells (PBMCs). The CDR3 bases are TGTGCCACCAGCAGGACGGGACAGAGAAACACTGAAGCTTTCTTT. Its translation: CATSRTGQRNTEAFF.